This is a list of T cell receptor beta chains from one sample in a study of shared clonotypes between healthy human individuals. TCRdb's table, derived via immunoSEQ multiplex PCR, lists solely in-frame clones and lacks some. This table holds about 2.1 million clones, just under 95% found once. Sequenced material: naive CD8+ T cells from PBMCs. These TCRs come from a man younger than 35 in good health. Some clones in this sample may be carry-over from other donors' samples. CDR3s include the opening cysteine and the closing phenylalanine or tryptophan. D genes are given only for firm matches. A clone size is listed for some rows: how often the clone was seen (once, few, many), or a class if it is expanded.

j_gene | len | d_gene | abundance | v_gene | CDR3nt | CDR3aa
TRBJ2-1 | 14 | . | . | TRBV28 | TGTGCCAGCTCCCCTCAGACTGTTTACAATGAGCAGTTCTTC | CASSPQTVYNEQFF
TRBJ1-1 | 15 | TRBD1 | . | TRBV10-3 | TGTGCCATCAGTGTTAAACAGGGGTTGAACACTGAAGCTTTCTTT | CAISVKQGLNTEAFF
TRBJ2-7 | 11 | . | . | TRBV7-9 | TGTGCCAGCAGTCCAATCTACGAGCAGTACTTC | CASSPIYEQYF
TRBJ2-5 | 14 | . | . | TRBV7-9 | TGTGCCAGCAGCTTAGGTGTGGGGATGGAGACCCAGTACTTC | CASSLGVGMETQYF
TRBJ1-2 | 14 | TRBD1 | . | TRBV30 | TGTGCCTGGAGTCCGGGACAGCGAGCTAGTGGCTACACCTTC | CAWSPGQRASGYTF
TRBJ2-7 | 15 | TRBD1 | . | TRBV19 | TGTGCCAGTAGTCCCGCGGGACAGGCTTACTACGAGCAGTACTTC | CASSPAGQAYYEQYF
TRBJ2-4 | 15 | TRBD2 | . | TRBV2 | TGTGCCAGCAGGGAGCGGGAGGTAGCCAAAAACATTCAGTACTTC | CASREREVAKNIQYF
TRBJ2-2 | 15 | TRBD1 | . | TRBV27 | TGTGCCAGCAGTCGGACAGGGGAGGGGCCCGGGGAGCTGTTTTTT | CASSRTGEGPGELFF
TRBJ2-7 | 17 | . | . | TRBV5-1 | TGCGCCAGCAGCTTGGGGTTGGGTCGGGTCTCCTCAACCGAGCAGTACTTC | CASSLGLGRVSSTEQYF
TRBJ2-7 | 13 | . | . | TRBV5-6 | TGTGCCAGCAGCTTGGGCGAGGGGGACGAGCAGTACTTC | CASSLGEGDEQYF
TRBJ2-5 | 17 | . | . | TRBV11-2 | TGTGCCAGCAGCTTAGACCGGGGGTCTTTGGTGCAAGAGACCCAGTACTTC | CASSLDRGSLVQETQYF
TRBJ1-1 | 15 | TRBD1 | . | TRBV7-9 | TGTGCCAGCAGCGCGCGACAGGGTTTGAACACTGAAGCTTTCTTT | CASSARQGLNTEAFF
TRBJ2-3 | 15 | . | . | TRBV28 | TGTGCCAGCACCGACCTGGGGCTCGGCACAGATACGCAGTATTTT | CASTDLGLGTDTQYF
TRBJ2-1 | 13 | . | once | TRBV5-1 | TGCGCCAGCCTCCGGTCGGGGTCGGGTGAGCAGTTCTTC | CASLRSGSGEQFF
TRBJ2-3 | 16 | TRBD1 | . | TRBV27 | TGTGCCAGCAGTTCCACAGGGGGCTTAAGCACAGATACGCAGTATTTT | CASSSTGGLSTDTQYF
TRBJ1-1 | 14 | . | . | TRBV5-6 | TGTGCCAGCAGCGGCGTGCCGGTGAACACTGAAGCTTTCTTT | CASSGVPVNTEAFF
TRBJ2-3 | 14 | . | . | TRBV28 | TGTGCCAGCAGTTCTGGGGGCGACGGAGATACGCAGTATTTT | CASSSGGDGDTQYF
TRBJ1-1 | 15 | . | . | TRBV7-9 | TGTGCCAGCAGCTTAGTCGGGGTCACTGGGCCTGAAGCTTTCTTT | CASSLVGVTGPEAFF
TRBJ2-7 | 14 | TRBD2 | . | TRBV9 | TGTGCCAGCAGCGGAACTAGCGGGAGTTGGGAGCAGTACTTC | CASSGTSGSWEQYF
TRBJ2-2 | 15 | TRBD2 | . | TRBV9 | TGTGCCAGCAGCTGGACTAGCGGGAGTCCCGGGGAGCTGTTTTTT | CASSWTSGSPGELFF
TRBJ2-1 | 15 | TRBD2 | . | TRBV9 | TGTGCCAGCAGCAAGCCCGGGACTACCTACAATGAGCAGTTCTTC | CASSKPGTTYNEQFF
TRBJ2-7 | 18 | TRBD1 | . | TRBV28 | TGTGCCAGCAGTACGGAGATTAATCCGGGACAGACTTCCTACGAGCAGTACTTC | CASSTEINPGQTSYEQYF
TRBJ2-7 | 12 | . | . | TRBV29-1 | TGCAGCGTTGAAGGGCGGTTCTACGAGCAGTACTTC | CSVEGRFYEQYF
TRBJ1-4 | 15 | TRBD1 | . | TRBV5-6 | TGTGCCAGCAGCTTCCTGGGACAGGGGAATGAAAAACTGTTTTTT | CASSFLGQGNEKLFF
TRBJ2-1 | 16 | TRBD2 | . | TRBV9 | TGTGCCAGCAGCGATGCCCTGGAAGGCGGGGGATCTGAGCAGTTCTTC | CASSDALEGGGSEQFF
TRBJ1-5 | 15 | TRBD1 | . | TRBV19 | TGTGCCAGTAGTATCTCAGGGGGAAGCAATCAGCCCCAGCATTTT | CASSISGGSNQPQHF
TRBJ1-2 | 16 | . | . | TRBV19 | TGTGCCAGTAGTATCGTTCCAACACCTTCTAACTATGGCTACACCTTC | CASSIVPTPSNYGYTF
TRBJ2-3 | 14 | . | . | TRBV25-1 | TGTGCCAGCAGCGAGTGGGGGCGCACAGATACGCAGTATTTT | CASSEWGRTDTQYF
TRBJ2-1 | 18 | TRBD1 | . | TRBV27 | TGTGCCAGCAAATTCCGGGACAGCTCTCCCCGATCCTACAATGAGCAGTTCTTC | CASKFRDSSPRSYNEQFF
TRBJ1-1 | 17 | TRBD1 | . | TRBV5-1 | TGCGCCAGCAGCTTGGGGGACAGGGGCCACACAAACACTGAAGCTTTCTTT | CASSLGDRGHTNTEAFF
TRBJ2-1 | 15 | TRBD2 | . | TRBV2 | TGTGCCAGCAGCCCCGGGCTAGCGGTCTACAATGAGCAGTTCTTC | CASSPGLAVYNEQFF
TRBJ2-1 | 18 | TRBD2 | . | TRBV7-9 | TGTGCCAGCAGCCCGGCGTTAGCGGGAGGGCCGGGCCACAATGAGCAGTTCTTC | CASSPALAGGPGHNEQFF
TRBJ2-7 | 15 | . | . | TRBV21-1 | TGTGCCGGGGGAACGACTAGCGGGAGACATAACGAGCAGTACTTC | CAGGTTSGRHNEQYF
TRBJ2-3 | 22 | TRBD2 | . | TRBV28 | TGTGCCAGCAGTACCCGGACAGGGGGAAAGCTGGGACTAGCGGGTTTTATGGATACGCAGTATTTT | CASSTRTGGKLGLAGFMDTQYF
TRBJ2-7 | 14 | . | . | TRBV19 | TGTGCCAGTAGTTTTGGACTCTTGAACTACGAGCAGTACTTC | CASSFGLLNYEQYF
TRBJ1-1 | 16 | TRBD1 | few | TRBV13 | TGTGCCAGCAGCTATTCATCGACAGGGGCGGAGACTGAAGCTTTCTTT | CASSYSSTGAETEAFF
TRBJ1-4 | 12 | . | . | TRBV11-2 | TGTGCCAGCAGCTTAGAAGGGTATCGACTGTTTTTT | CASSLEGYRLFF
TRBJ1-1 | 16 | . | . | TRBV19 | TGTGCCAGTAGTATTTCCCCAGGCAGTTTGAACACTGAAGCTTTCTTT | CASSISPGSLNTEAFF
TRBJ2-1 | 12 | TRBD1 | . | TRBV11-3 | TGTGCCAGCAGCTGGCGACAGGGTGAGCAGTTCTTC | CASSWRQGEQFF
TRBJ1-3 | 14 | . | . | TRBV28 | TGTGCCAGCAGTTTTGCGGGGTTTGGAAACACCATATATTTT | CASSFAGFGNTIYF
TRBJ2-7 | 12 | . | . | TRBV7-9 | TGTGCCAGCAGCTTAGACAGATCTCAGGGGTACTTC | CASSLDRSQGYF
TRBJ1-1 | 13 | . | . | TRBV27 | TGTGCCAGCAGTTTATCAGGTGACCGGAGAGCTTTCTTT | CASSLSGDRRAFF
TRBJ2-1 | 15 | TRBD2 | . | TRBV5-4 | TGTGCCAGCAGCTCCGCGGGGGAGTCCTACAATGAGCAGTTCTTC | CASSSAGESYNEQFF
TRBJ2-7 | 15 | . | . | TRBV2 | TGTGCCAGCAGACCCTCCGGACTTACCTTCTACGAGCAGTACTTC | CASRPSGLTFYEQYF
TRBJ2-2 | 15 | TRBD2 | . | TRBV28 | TGTGCCAGCCTCCTCCCAGGGACTATACCCGGGGAGCTGTTTTTT | CASLLPGTIPGELFF
TRBJ2-5 | 16 | . | . | TRBV10-2 | TGCGCCAGCAGTGAGGGGGTTAACCCTCGGGGAGAGACCCAGTACTTC | CASSEGVNPRGETQYF
TRBJ1-5 | 13 | . | . | TRBV28 | TGTGCCAGCAGTTTCCCGGGTCTTCAGCCCCAGCATTTT | CASSFPGLQPQHF
TRBJ1-1 | 13 | . | . | TRBV29-1 | TGCAGCGTTGAATATGGAGGAGACGCTGAAGCTTTCTTT | CSVEYGGDAEAFF
TRBJ1-2 | 17 | TRBD1 | . | TRBV6-1 | TGTGCCAGCAGTGATAGTATACGTACAGGGGTGGAGTATGGCTACACCTTC | CASSDSIRTGVEYGYTF
TRBJ1-1 | 15 | TRBD1 | few | TRBV7-9 | TGTGCCAGCAGCTTAGAGGGACAGGGAAATACTGAAGCTTTCTTT | CASSLEGQGNTEAFF
TRBJ1-2 | 14 | . | . | TRBV28 | TGTGCCAGCAGGTCTGTCGAGGATTTCTATGGCTACACCTTC | CASRSVEDFYGYTF
TRBJ1-4 | 15 | TRBD1 | once | TRBV27 | TGTGCCAGCACTCTAAGGGGGACAGAGAATGAAAAACTGTTTTTT | CASTLRGTENEKLFF
TRBJ2-2 | 15 | . | . | TRBV2 | TGTGCCAGCACCGGAGGAGGAGGTGGCACCGGGGAGCTGTTTTTT | CASTGGGGGTGELFF
TRBJ2-1 | 12 | . | . | TRBV9 | TGTGCCAGCAGCGCCCCCTCCAATGAGCAGTTCTTC | CASSAPSNEQFF
TRBJ2-7 | 13 | . | . | TRBV27 | TGTGCCAGCAGTTTAGGTGTACGATACGAGCAGTACTTC | CASSLGVRYEQYF
TRBJ2-6 | 13 | . | once | TRBV27 | TGTGCCAGCAGCCATCGGGGGGCCAACGTCCTGACTTTC | CASSHRGANVLTF
TRBJ2-7 | 13 | . | . | TRBV28 | TGTGCCAGCAGTTTAGGAGGTTCCTACGAGCAGTACTTC | CASSLGGSYEQYF
TRBJ2-5 | 14 | . | . | TRBV13 | TGTGCCAGCAGCTCCGGGAACCCAAGAGAGACCCAGTACTTC | CASSSGNPRETQYF
TRBJ2-7 | 15 | TRBD1 | . | TRBV28 | TGTGCCAGCAGTTTCCACCGGGACAGGGGCTACGAGCAGTACTTC | CASSFHRDRGYEQYF